This TCR beta chain came from a study of shared clonotypes between healthy human individuals. CDR1 SGDLS and CDR2 YYNGEE come from the germline V gene. The ends were cut back, 3 bases at V and 0 bases at J, with 12 bases in the middle. The CDR3 is made up of 15 amino acids. Profiled with immunoSEQ multiplex PCR; TCRdb holds only in-frame clones, not every one. Counted here are approximately 2.5 million clones, over 85% occurring once; the ten biggest clones make up approximately 0.35%. This clone was seen more than once but under ten times. Its antigen is unidentified. Study-wide results and caveats: When compared with the clonotypes that were shared by all four sorted-subset donors, the non-shared clonotypes turned out to have lower generation probabilities. Donor scarcity curtailed the genetic and exposure-history diversity represented herein.

The rearrangement uses TRBV9 and TRBJ1-1, with D unclear. This clonotype originated in a man aged 18 to 30 in good health. Some clones in this sample may be carry-over from other donors' samples. The specimen sequenced was naive CD4+ T cells from PBMCs. The subset: CD45RA+ positively selected. The DNA for the CDR3 is TGTGCCAGCAGCGCCTCGGGAGTCTTGAACACTGAAGCTTTCTTT. This gives the protein CASSASGVLNTEAFF.